The 9 T cell receptor beta chains below come from one sample, sequenced in a study of human T cells and chemical hapten exposure. In TCRdb, the RACE reads were re-called with MiXCR into one record per CDR3 protein. Among a few hundred thousand distinct CDR3 sequences, about 6% were seen once, and the ten largest hold less than 6.5%. The time point: patch test 2, 6 weeks after DPC sensitization. Treatment meaning: therapeutic diphenylcyclopropenone sensitization with weekly scalp DPC. Source: whole blood, taken in connection with sensitization to the hapten diphenylcyclopropenone (DPC). All receptors come from a woman between 18 and 30 years old with alopecia areata. Some clones in this sample may be carry-over from other donors' samples.

This chain uses TRBV10-3 with TRBJ1-1; 8 bases agree with TRBD1. V trimming: 2 bases; J trimming: 4 bases; junction bases outside the gene matches: 6. The CDR3 is 15 residues long. CDR1 and CDR2 (germline): ENHRY, SYGVKD. CDR3: CAISEAGGRSTEAFF. The CDR3 DNA reads as TGTGCCATCAGTGAGGCAGGGGGCCGATCCACTGAAGCTTTCTTT.

In its sample, this clonotype was seen many times. V is TRBV3-1 and J is TRBJ1-1; no reliable D call. Looked up from germline, CDR1 is LGHDT and CDR2 is YNNKEL (reference sequence). There are 16 residues in the CDR3. Trimming cost V 5 bases and J 6 bases, with 22 bases left between them. The CDR3 sequence: CASSTGRGMPSAEAFF. Here the CDR3 DNA reads TGTGCCAGCAGCACCGGACGGGGAATGCCGTCCGCTGAAGCTTTCTTT.

This clonotype has more than one count but fewer than ten. The chain combines TRBV11-2 with TRBJ2-1; 10 nucleotides agree with TRBD2. CDR3 size: 15 residues. After removal of 5 bases from V and 8 bases from J, the junction contained 9 bases not matched to a gene. CDR1 and CDR2 (germline): SGHAT, FQNNGV. CDR3 protein: CASSLPSGGAYEQFF. The CDR3 coding sequence is TGTGCCAGCAGCCTCCCTAGCGGGGGAGCATATGAGCAGTTCTTC.

The V and J genes are TRBV5-1 and TRBJ2-6, with D perhaps given as TRBD1 or TRBD2 (6 bases each). CDR1 and CDR2 from the germline V gene are SGHRS and YFSETQ. The length of the CDR3 is 16 residues. V dropped 4 bases and J dropped 4 bases, with 15 bases sitting between them. The CDR3 loop is CASSPRGAAGANVLTF. The CDR3 DNA sequence: TGCGCCAGCAGCCCGAGGGGGGCAGCGGGGGCCAACGTCCTGACTTTC.

This clonotype was seen ten or more times. CDR3 nucleotides: TGTGCCAGCAGCTTGAAATCTTTCTCTGGAAACACCATATATTTT. Protein sequence: CASSLKSFSGNTIYF. The rearrangement links TRBV5-4 to TRBJ1-3; no clear D. V was shortened by 1 base and J by 0 bases, with 8 bases between the two germline ends. The CDR3 contains 15 residues. Germline CDR1 and CDR2: SGHNT and YYREEE (reference sequence).

Ten or more counts support this clonotype. The V and J genes are TRBV11-2 and TRBJ2-2; 13 bases match TRBD2. CDR1 is SGHAT, CDR2 FQNNGV, per germline. CDR3 length: 17 amino acids. V gave up 3 bases and J gave up 6 bases; unmatched junction bases: 7. The CDR3 bases are TGTGCCAGCAGCTTGCCGGGACTAGCGGGACCGGCCGGGGAGCTGTTTTTT. It specifies CASSLPGLAGPAGELFF.

In its sample, this clonotype was seen many times. The J gene is TRBJ1-1, the V gene TRBV7-2; D gene ambiguous. V lost 4 bases, J lost 1 base, and 10 bases lay in between. Per germline, CDR1 SGHTA and CDR2 FQGNSA. This CDR3 contains 14 residues. The CDR3 spells CASSSVPPNTEAFF. CDR3 nucleotides: TGTGCCAGCAGCTCGGTACCACCGAACACTGAAGCTTTCTTT. Combining the CDR3 with reference TRBV7-2 and TRBJ1-1 gives the whole variable domain GAGVSQSPSNKVTEKGKDVELRCDPISGHTALYWYRQSLGQGLEFLIYFQGNSAPDKSGLPSDRFSAERTGGSVSTLTIQRTQQEDSAVYLCASSSVPPNTEAFFGQGTRLTVV.

This clonotype was picked up a small number of times. The V and J genes are TRBV20-1 and TRBJ2-3; either TRBD1 or TRBD2 may fit D (7 bases each). Trimming cost V 0 bases and J 6 bases, with 10 bases left between them. Germline CDR1 reads DFQATT; CDR2 reads SNEGSKA (reference sequence). The CDR3 runs 13 residues. For the CDR3, the DNA is TGCAGTGCTAGAGATCAGGGGGGGGATACGCAGTATTTT. Translated: CSARDQGGDTQYF.

This clonotype was picked up a small number of times. The rearrangement uses TRBV5-6 and TRBJ1-5, with 7 bases that match TRBD1. CDR1 is SGHDT, CDR2 YYEEEE, per germline. The J segment lost 7 bases and the V segment lost 3 bases, leaving 4 bases of the junction unmatched. The CDR3 runs 13 residues. The chain's CDR3 is CASSYDREQPQHF. CDR3 bases: TGTGCCAGCAGCTATGACAGGGAACAGCCCCAGCATTTT.